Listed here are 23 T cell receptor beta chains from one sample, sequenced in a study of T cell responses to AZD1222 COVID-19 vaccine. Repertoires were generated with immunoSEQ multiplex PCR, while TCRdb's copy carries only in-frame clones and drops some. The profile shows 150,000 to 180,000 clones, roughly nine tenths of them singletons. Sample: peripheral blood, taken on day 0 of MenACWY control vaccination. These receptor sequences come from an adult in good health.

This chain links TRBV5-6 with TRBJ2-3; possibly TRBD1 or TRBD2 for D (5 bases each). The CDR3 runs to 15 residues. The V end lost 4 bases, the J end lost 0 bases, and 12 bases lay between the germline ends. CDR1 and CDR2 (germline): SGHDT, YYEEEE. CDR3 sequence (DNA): TGTGCCAGCAGCCATATAGAGGGGAGCACAGATACGCAGTATTTT. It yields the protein CASSHIEGSTDTQYF.

The CDR3 DNA follows: TGCGCCAGCAGCTTGAGAGGGATAAATGAAAAACTGTTTTTT. Its translation is CASSLRGINEKLFF. The chain is built from TRBV5-1 and TRBJ1-4; D gene uncertain. Trimming removed 1 base at V and 5 bases at J, with 9 bases between. Germline V gene lookup returns CDR1 SGHRS and CDR2 YFSETQ. This CDR3 spans 14 amino acids.

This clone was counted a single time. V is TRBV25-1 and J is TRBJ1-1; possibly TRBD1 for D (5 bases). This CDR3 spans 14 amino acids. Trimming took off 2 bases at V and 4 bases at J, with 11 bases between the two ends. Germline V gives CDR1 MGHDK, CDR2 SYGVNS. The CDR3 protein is CASSESRVSTEAFF. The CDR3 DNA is TGTGCCAGCAGTGAAAGCAGGGTGAGCACTGAAGCTTTCTTT.

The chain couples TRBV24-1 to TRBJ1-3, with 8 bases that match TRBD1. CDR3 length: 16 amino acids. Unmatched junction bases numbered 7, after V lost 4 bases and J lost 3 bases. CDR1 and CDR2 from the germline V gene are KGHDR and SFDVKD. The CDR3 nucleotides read TGTGCCACCAGTGACCGCACAGGGGGTAGTGGAAACACCATATATTTT. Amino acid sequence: CATSDRTGGSGNTIYF.

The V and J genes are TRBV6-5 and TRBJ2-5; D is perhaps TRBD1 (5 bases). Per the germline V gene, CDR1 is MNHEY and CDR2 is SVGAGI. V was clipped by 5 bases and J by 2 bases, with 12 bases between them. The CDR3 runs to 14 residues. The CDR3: CASSQTVAQETQYF. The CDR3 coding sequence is TGTGCCAGCAGTCAGACAGTGGCGCAAGAGACCCAGTACTTC.

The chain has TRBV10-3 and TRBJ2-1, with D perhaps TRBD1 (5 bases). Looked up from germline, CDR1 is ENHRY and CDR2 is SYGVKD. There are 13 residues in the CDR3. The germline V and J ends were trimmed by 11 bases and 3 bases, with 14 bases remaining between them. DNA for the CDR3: TGTGCCTCCAAGGGCAGGGACTACAATGAGCAGTTCTTC. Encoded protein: CASKGRDYNEQFF.

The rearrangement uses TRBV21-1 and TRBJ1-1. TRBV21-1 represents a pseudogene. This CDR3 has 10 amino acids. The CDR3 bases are TGTGCCAGCAGCGCCTATGAAGCTTTCTTT. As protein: CASSAYEAFF.

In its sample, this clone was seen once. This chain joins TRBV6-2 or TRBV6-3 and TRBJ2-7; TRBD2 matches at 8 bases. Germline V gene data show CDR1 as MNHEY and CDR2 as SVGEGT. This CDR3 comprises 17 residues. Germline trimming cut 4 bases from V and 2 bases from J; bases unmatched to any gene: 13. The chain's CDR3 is CASSLAPWREDAYEQYF. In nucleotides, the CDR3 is TGTGCCAGCAGTTTGGCCCCCTGGCGGGAGGACGCCTACGAGCAGTACTTC.

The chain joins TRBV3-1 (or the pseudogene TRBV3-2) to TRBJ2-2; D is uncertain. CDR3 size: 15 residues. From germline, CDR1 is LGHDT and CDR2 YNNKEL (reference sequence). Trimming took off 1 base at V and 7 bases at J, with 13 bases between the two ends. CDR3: CASSQGRTTGGELFF. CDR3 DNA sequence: TGTGCCAGCAGCCAAGGCAGAACCACGGGCGGGGAGCTGTTTTTT.

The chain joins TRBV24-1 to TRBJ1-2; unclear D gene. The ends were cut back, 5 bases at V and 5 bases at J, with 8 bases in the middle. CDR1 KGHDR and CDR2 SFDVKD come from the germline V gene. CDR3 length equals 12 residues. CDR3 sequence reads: CATSGPDYGYTF. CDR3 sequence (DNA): TGTGCCACCAGTGGGCCAGATTATGGCTACACCTTC.

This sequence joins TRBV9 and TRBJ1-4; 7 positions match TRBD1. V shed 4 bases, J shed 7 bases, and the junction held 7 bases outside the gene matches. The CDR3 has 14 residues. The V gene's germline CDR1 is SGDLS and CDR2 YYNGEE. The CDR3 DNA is TGTGCCAGCAGCCAGGGGGGTGGGGTTGAAAAACTGTTTTTT. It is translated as CASSQGGGVEKLFF.

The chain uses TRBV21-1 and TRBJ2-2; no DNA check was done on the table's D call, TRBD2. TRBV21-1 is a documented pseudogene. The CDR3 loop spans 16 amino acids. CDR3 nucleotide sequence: TGTGCCAGCAGCAAACTAGCGGGAGAATGCACCGGGGAGCTGTTTTTT. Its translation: CASSKLAGECTGELFF.

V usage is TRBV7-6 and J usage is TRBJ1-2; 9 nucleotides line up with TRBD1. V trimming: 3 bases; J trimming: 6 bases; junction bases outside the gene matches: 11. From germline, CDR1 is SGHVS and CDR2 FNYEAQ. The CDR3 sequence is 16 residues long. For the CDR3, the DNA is TGTGCCAGCAGCTTGATACACAGGGGGCAAATCGATGGCTACACCTTC. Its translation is CASSLIHRGQIDGYTF. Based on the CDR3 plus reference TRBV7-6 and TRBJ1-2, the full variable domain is GAGVSQSPRYKVTKRGQDVALRCDPISGHVSLYWYRQALGQGPEFLTYFNYEAQQDKSGLPNDRFSAERPEGSISTLTIQRTEQRDSAMYRCASSLIHRGQIDGYTFGSGTRLTVV.

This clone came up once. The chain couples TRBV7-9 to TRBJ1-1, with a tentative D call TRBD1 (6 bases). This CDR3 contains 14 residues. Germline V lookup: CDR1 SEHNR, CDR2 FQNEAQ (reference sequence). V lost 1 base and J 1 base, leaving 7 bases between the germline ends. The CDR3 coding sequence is TGTGCCAGCAGCTTAGAACAGGGGAACACTGAAGCTTTCTTT. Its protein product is CASSLEQGNTEAFF.

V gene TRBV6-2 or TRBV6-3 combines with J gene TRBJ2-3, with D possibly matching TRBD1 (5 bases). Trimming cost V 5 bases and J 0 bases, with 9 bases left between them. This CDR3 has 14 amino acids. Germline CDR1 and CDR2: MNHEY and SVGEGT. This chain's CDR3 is CASSDSLSTDTQYF. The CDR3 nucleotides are TGTGCCAGCAGTGACAGTTTAAGCACAGATACGCAGTATTTT.

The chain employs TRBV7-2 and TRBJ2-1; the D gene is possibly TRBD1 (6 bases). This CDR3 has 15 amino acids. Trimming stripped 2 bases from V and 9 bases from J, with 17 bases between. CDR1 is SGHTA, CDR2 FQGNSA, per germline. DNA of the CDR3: TGTGCCAGCAGCTTATATCAGGGGCCGATCGGTGAGCAGTTCTTC. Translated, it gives CASSLYQGPIGEQFF.

CDR3 sequence: CASSSTQMGTQYF. The DNA of the CDR3 is TGTGCCAGCAGCTCAACTCAAATGGGGACCCAGTACTTC. This chain uses TRBV7-3 with TRBJ2-5; D is undetermined. V lost 4 bases, J lost 7 bases, and 13 bases lay in between. Per germline, CDR1 SGHTA and CDR2 FQGTGA. This CDR3 region has 13 residues.

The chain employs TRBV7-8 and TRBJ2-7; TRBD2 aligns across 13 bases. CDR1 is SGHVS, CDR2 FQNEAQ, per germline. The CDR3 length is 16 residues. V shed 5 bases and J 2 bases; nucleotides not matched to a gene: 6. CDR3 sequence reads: CASSATSGRLTYEQYF. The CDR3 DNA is TGTGCCAGCAGCGCGACTAGCGGGAGGCTTACCTACGAGCAGTACTTC.

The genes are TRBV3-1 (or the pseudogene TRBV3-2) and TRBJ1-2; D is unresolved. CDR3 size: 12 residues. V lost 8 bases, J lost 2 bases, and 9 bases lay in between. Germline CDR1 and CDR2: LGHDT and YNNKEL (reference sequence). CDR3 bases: TGTGCCAGCTCGCCGGGGAACTATGGCTACACCTTC. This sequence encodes CASSPGNYGYTF.

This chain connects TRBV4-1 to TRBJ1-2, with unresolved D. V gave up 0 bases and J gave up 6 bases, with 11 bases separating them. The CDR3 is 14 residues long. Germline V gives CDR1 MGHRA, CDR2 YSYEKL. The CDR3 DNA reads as TGCGCCAGCAGCCAAGAAGCTAGGCGTCATGGCTACACCTTC. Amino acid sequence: CASSQEARRHGYTF.

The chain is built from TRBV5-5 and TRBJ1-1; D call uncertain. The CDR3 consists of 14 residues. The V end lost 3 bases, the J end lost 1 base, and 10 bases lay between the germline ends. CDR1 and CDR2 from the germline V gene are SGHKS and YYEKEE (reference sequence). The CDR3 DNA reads TGTGCCAGCAGCTCCAATTGGGCGAACACTGAAGCTTTCTTT. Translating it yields CASSSNWANTEAFF.

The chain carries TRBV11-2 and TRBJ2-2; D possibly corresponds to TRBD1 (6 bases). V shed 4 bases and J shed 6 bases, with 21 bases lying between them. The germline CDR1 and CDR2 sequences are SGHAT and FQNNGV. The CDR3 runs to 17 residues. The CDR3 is CASSSTGTWILAGELFF. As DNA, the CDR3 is TGTGCCAGCAGCTCCACAGGGACCTGGATCCTCGCCGGGGAGCTGTTTTTT.

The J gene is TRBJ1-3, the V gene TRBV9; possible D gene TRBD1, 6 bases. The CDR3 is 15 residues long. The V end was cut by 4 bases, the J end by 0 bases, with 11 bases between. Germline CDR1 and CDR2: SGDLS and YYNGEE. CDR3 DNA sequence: TGTGCCAGCAGCACAACAGGGAGCTCTGGAAACACCATATATTTT. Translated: CASSTTGSSGNTIYF.